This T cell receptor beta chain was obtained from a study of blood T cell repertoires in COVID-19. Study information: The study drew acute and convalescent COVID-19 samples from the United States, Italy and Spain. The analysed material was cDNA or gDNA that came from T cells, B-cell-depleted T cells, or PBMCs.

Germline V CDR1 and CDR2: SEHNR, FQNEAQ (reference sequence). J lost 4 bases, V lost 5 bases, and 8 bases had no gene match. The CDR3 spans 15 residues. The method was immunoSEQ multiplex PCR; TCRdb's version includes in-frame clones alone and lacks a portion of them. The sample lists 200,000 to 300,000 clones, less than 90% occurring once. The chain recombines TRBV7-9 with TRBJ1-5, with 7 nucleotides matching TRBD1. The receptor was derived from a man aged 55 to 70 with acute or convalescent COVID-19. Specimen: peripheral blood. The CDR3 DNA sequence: TGTGCCAGCAGCCCCGGGGACAGTCGGAATCAGCCCCAGCATTTT. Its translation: CASSPGDSRNQPQHF.